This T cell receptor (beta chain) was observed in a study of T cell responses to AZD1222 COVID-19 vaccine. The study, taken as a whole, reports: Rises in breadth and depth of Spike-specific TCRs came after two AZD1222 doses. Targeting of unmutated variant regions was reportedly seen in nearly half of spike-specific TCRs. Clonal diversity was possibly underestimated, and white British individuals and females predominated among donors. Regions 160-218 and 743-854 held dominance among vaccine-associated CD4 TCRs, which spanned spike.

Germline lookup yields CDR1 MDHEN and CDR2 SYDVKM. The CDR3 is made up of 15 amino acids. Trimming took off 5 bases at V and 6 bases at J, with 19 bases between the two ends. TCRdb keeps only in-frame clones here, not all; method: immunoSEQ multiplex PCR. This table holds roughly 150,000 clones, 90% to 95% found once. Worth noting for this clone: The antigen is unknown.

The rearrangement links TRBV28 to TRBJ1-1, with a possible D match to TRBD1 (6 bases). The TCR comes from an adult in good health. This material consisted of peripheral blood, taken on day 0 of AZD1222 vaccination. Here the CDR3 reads CASSAAGHRLPEAFF. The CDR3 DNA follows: TGTGCCAGCAGTGCCGCGGGACACCGCCTACCTGAAGCTTTCTTT.